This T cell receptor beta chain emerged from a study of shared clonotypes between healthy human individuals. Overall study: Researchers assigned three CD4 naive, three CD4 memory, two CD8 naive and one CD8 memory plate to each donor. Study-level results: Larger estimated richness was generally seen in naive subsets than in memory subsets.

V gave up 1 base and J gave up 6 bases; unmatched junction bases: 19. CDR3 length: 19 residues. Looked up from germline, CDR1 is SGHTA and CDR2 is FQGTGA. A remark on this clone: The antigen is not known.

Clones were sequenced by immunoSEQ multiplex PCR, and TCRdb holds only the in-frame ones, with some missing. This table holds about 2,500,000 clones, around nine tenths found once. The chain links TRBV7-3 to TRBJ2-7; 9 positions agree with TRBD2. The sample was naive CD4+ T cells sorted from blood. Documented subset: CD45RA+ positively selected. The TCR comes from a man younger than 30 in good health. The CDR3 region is CASSLKANSGGPPYSEQYF. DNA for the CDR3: TGTGCCAGCAGCTTAAAAGCGAATAGCGGGGGCCCTCCGTATTCCGAGCAGTACTTC.